The rows below give T cell receptor beta chains drawn from one sample of a study of vaccination and CD4 T cells after COVID-19. No antigens are known for them. A single record per CDR3 protein comes from TCRdb applying MiXCR to the PCR reads. Among around 8,000 distinct CDR3 sequences listed, approximately 39% were seen once. Sequencing was done on a sample of CD4+ T cells from blood, cultured in vitro. Source of these receptors: a human donor in good health. CDR3s include the opening cysteine and the closing phenylalanine or tryptophan. A D gene is named only where the DNA matches it firmly. Only some rows state a clone size, as once, few, many or a class for expanded clones.

v_call	d_call	clone_size	j_call	cdr3_aa	cdr3_nt
TRBV7-2	.	.	TRBJ2-3	CASSLEAGAGADTQYF	TGTGCCAGCAGCTTAGAGGCAGGGGCAGGGGCAGATACGCAGTATTTT
TRBV27	.	.	TRBJ2-5	CASSLRETQYF	TGTGCCAGCAGTTTAAGAGAGACCCAGTACTTC
TRBV5-4	TRBD2	.	TRBJ2-7	CASSLGGLAGDGEQYF	TGTGCCAGCAGCTTGGGTGGCCTAGCGGGAGACGGTGAGCAGTACTTC
TRBV27	.	.	TRBJ2-3	CASSFIGVRNTDTQYF	TGTGCCAGCAGTTTTATAGGGGTGAGGAACACAGATACGCAGTATTTT
TRBV7-2	TRBD1	.	TRBJ2-1	CASSLAHQGAGNEQFF	TGTGCCAGCAGCTTAGCGCACCAGGGGGCAGGGAATGAGCAGTTCTTC
TRBV6-1	.	few	TRBJ1-5	CASSETGHRPQHF	TGTGCCAGCAGTGAAACGGGGCATAGGCCCCAGCATTTT
TRBV20-1	.	.	TRBJ2-1	CSAITPRWGGEQFF	TGCAGTGCTATCACCCCCAGGTGGGGTGGTGAGCAGTTCTTC
TRBV6-1	.	medium-sized	TRBJ1-2	CASSRTQSQSYGYTF	TGTGCCAGCAGCAGGACACAGTCCCAGTCCTATGGCTACACCTTC
TRBV7-8	TRBD2	.	TRBJ2-3	CASSLAGDRTDTQYF	TGTGCCAGCAGCCTAGCGGGGGACCGCACAGATACGCAGTATTTT
TRBV15	.	few	TRBJ2-7	CATSRARDSYEQYF	TGTGCCACCAGCAGAGCTCGGGACTCCTACGAGCAGTACTTC
TRBV10-3	TRBD1	few	TRBJ2-3	CAIRPGQGADTQYF	TGTGCCATCAGGCCCGGACAGGGGGCAGATACGCAGTATTTT
TRBV6-1	.	.	TRBJ2-2	CASSQQANTGELFF	TGTGCCAGCAGTCAACAGGCGAACACCGGGGAGCTGTTTTTT
TRBV6-1	.	.	TRBJ1-6	CASSVTGYADRTLHF	TGTGCCAGCAGTGTTACAGGGTACGCGGATCGAACCCTCCACTTT
TRBV12-3/TRBV12-4	.	few	TRBJ2-2	CASSSVTTGELFF	TGTGCCAGCAGTTCGGTGACCACCGGGGAGCTGTTTTTT
TRBV11-2	TRBD2	.	TRBJ2-1	CASSLDGSGRRTYNEQFF	TGTGCCAGCAGCTTAGACGGTAGCGGGAGGAGGACCTACAATGAGCAGTTCTTC
TRBV2	TRBD2	.	TRBJ2-1	CASRGLVSSYNEQFF	TGTGCCAGCAGGGGACTAGTGAGCTCCTACAATGAGCAGTTCTTC
TRBV7-2	TRBD2	few	TRBJ2-7	CASSPIASGQKPEQYF	TGTGCCAGCAGCCCGATCGCTAGCGGGCAAAAACCCGAGCAGTACTTC
TRBV7-9	.	.	TRBJ2-5	CASSRSGRGHSQETQYF	TGTGCCAGCAGCAGAAGCGGCCGGGGACACTCCCAAGAGACCCAGTACTTC
TRBV11-3	TRBD2	few	TRBJ2-3	CASSSRREGDTQYF	TGTGCCAGCAGCTCCCGAAGGGAGGGGGATACGCAGTATTTT
TRBV19	.	.	TRBJ1-5	CASSIVPGQPQHF	TGTGCCAGTAGTATAGTCCCAGGACAGCCCCAGCATTTT
TRBV5-1	.	once	TRBJ2-1	CASSGGNEQFF	TGCGCCAGCAGCGGGGGAAATGAGCAGTTCTTC
TRBV12-3/TRBV12-4	.	.	TRBJ1-5	CASSATGSGQPQHF	TGTGCCAGCAGTGCCACAGGGAGCGGGCAGCCCCAGCATTTT
TRBV20-1	.	few	TRBJ1-1	CSASRRGRGIMNTEAFF	TGCAGTGCTAGTCGCCGGGGGCGGGGAATAATGAACACTGAAGCTTTCTTT
TRBV28	.	.	TRBJ1-2	CASSLSMGLSYGYTF	TGTGCCAGCAGTTTATCGATGGGGCTCTCCTATGGCTACACCTTC
TRBV5-1	.	.	TRBJ2-5	CASSLLTGDETQYF	TGCGCCAGCAGCTTGTTGACAGGTGATGAGACCCAGTACTTC
TRBV19	.	.	TRBJ2-5	CASSIQGSGAGQETQYF	TGTGCCAGTAGTATTCAAGGGTCCGGGGCAGGGCAAGAGACCCAGTACTTC
TRBV5-4	TRBD2	few	TRBJ2-5	CASSLGTSGTWETQYF	TGTGCCAGCAGCTTGGGGACTAGCGGGACGTGGGAGACCCAGTACTTC
TRBV20-1	TRBD2	.	TRBJ2-1	CSVPRPGGGLAGGLSYNEQFF	TGCAGTGTTCCGAGACCCGGGGGAGGACTAGCGGGAGGCCTCTCCTACAATGAGCAGTTCTTC
TRBV2	TRBD2	.	TRBJ2-5	CASIETLAGGYETQYF	TGTGCCAGCATCGAGACTCTCGCGGGGGGATATGAGACCCAGTACTTC
TRBV7-2	.	.	TRBJ1-1	CASSQTRDTVGNTEAFF	TGTGCCAGCAGCCAAACCCGGGACACCGTCGGGAACACTGAAGCTTTCTTT
TRBV10-3	TRBD1	.	TRBJ2-2	CAISRDRATGELFF	TGTGCCATCTCACGGGACAGGGCTACCGGGGAGCTGTTTTTT
TRBV3-1	TRBD1	once	TRBJ1-5	CASSQGQVQHF	TGTGCCAGCAGCCAGGGACAGGTCCAGCATTTT
TRBV15	TRBD1	few	TRBJ1-5	CATSGTGSRQPQHF	TGTGCCACCAGCGGGACAGGGTCCCGTCAGCCCCAGCATTTT